The next 4 T cell receptor beta chains were all read from a single sample in a study of beta chain features in type 1 diabetes. The isolated RNA, all of it, was reverse transcribed, so expressed TCRB transcripts were what got sequenced. Repertoires were generated with immunoSEQ multiplex PCR, while TCRdb's copy carries only in-frame clones and drops some. The sample has 130,000 to 150,000 clones; 6.9% are singletons. Material: central memory CD4+ T cells from blood. All receptors derive from a woman aged 25 to 39 in good health.

This clone was seen only a few times. The J gene is TRBJ2-3, the V gene TRBV5-1; 9 bases match TRBD2. The V and J ends lost 2 bases and 4 bases, in that order; junction bases with no gene match: 5. The CDR3 contains 15 residues. CDR1 is SGHRS and CDR2 is YFSETQ in the germline V gene. The CDR3 protein is CASSLGIAGADTQYF. Here the CDR3 DNA reads TGCGCCAGCAGCTTAGGAATAGCGGGAGCAGATACGCAGTATTTT.

The chain joins TRBV7-2 to TRBJ2-4; TRBD2 matches at 9 bases. The germline V gene encodes CDR1 SGHTA and CDR2 FQGNSA. The CDR3 covers 20 residues. J was trimmed by 6 bases and V by 0 bases; bases with no gene match: 18. CDR3 nucleotides: TGTGCCAGCAGCTTAGCGCAGAGTCGGTCCGCGACTAGCGGCATAAACATTCAGTACTTC. This translates into CASSLAQSRSATSGINIQYF.

This clone was recorded at least ten times. CDR3 nucleotide sequence: TGTGCCAGCAGTTTACGCCAGGGGGCAGATACGCAGTATTTT. As protein: CASSLRQGADTQYF. The chain has TRBV27 and TRBJ2-3; 7 bases line up with TRBD1. Unmatched junction bases numbered 3, after V lost 2 bases and J lost 4 bases. Germline V lookup: CDR1 MNHEY, CDR2 SMNVEV (reference sequence). The CDR3 has 14 residues.

The chain joins TRBV7-9 to TRBJ1-2; D perhaps matches TRBD1 (5 bases). This CDR3 comprises 12 residues. Trimming pared 8 bases from V and 4 bases from J, leaving 11 bases between. Germline V lookup: CDR1 SEHNR, CDR2 FQNEAQ (reference sequence). Written as DNA, the CDR3 is TGTGCCAGCGGCGGGACTTTCTATGGCTACACCTTC. Translated: CASGGTFYGYTF.